These 2 T cell receptor beta chains were sequenced from one sample in a study of T cells in localized non-small cell lung cancer. The protocol was immunoSEQ multiplex PCR, while the TCRdb copy is restricted to in-frame clones and leaves out a portion. The sample lists 15,000 to 20,000 clones, about 80% occurring once. Sequencing was performed on peripheral blood, taken before any cancer treatment. These receptors originate from a female donor over 55 with stage I lung adenocarcinoma.

This clone is classed as medium-sized. The chain links TRBV6-6 to TRBJ2-7; D may be TRBD2 (5 bases). The CDR3 consists of 14 residues. The V gene's germline CDR1 is MNHNY and CDR2 SVGAGI (reference sequence). V lost 9 bases to trimming and J lost 0 bases, with 15 bases between them. CDR3 in DNA: TGTGCCAGTAAAAGGGCGGAGGACTCCTACGAGCAGTACTTC. Amino acids: CASKRAEDSYEQYF.

The chain employs TRBV5-4 and TRBJ2-1; D may be TRBD1 (6 bases). The CDR3 contains 15 residues. Germline CDR1 is SGHNT and CDR2 is YYREEE (reference sequence). V was cut by 2 bases and J by 4 bases, with 13 bases left in between. CDR3: CASSLSTGLYNEQFF. CDR3 in DNA: TGTGCCAGCAGCTTATCGACAGGACTTTACAATGAGCAGTTCTTC.